These 11 T cell receptor beta chains came from one sample sequenced in a study of HIV-infected patients and healthy controls. Reverse transcription used 450 to 500 ng RNA and constant-region primers for alpha and beta. Each of the alpha and beta chains got its own library through chain-specific third strand synthesis with indices. TCRdb called the 5' RACE reads again in MiXCR, with one record for every CDR3 protein. The sample includes under 7,500 distinct CDR3 sequences, 9.5% to 12% of them seen just once. All unsorted peripheral T cells were captured because whole blood was used without fractionation. The sample consisted of blood, taken before antiretroviral therapy. Source of these receptors: an adult with HIV infection.

This clonotype was picked up many times. The chain links TRBV6-1 to TRBJ1-3; D might be TRBD1 (5 bases). Germline V gene lookup returns CDR1 MNHNS and CDR2 SASEGT. The CDR3 runs 15 residues. Trimming took 8 bases from V and 1 from J, leaving 15 bases between them. The CDR3 coding sequence is TGTGCCAGCTCGAGCATCGCAGGGTCTGGAAACACCATATATTTT. It encodes CASSSIAGSGNTIYF.

The rearrangement links TRBV5-1 to TRBJ2-1; TRBD2 aligns across 15 bases. The J segment lost 3 bases and the V segment lost 4 bases, leaving 17 bases of the junction unmatched. The CDR3 is 21 residues long. Germline-derived CDR1 and CDR2 are SGHRS and YFSETQ. DNA for the CDR3: TGCGCCAGCAGCCTCACGGGGGTCTGGACTAGCGGGAGGGCCGGCTACAATGAGCAGTTCTTC. Its translation: CASSLTGVWTSGRAGYNEQFF.

This clonotype showed up many times. The chain links TRBV6-1 to TRBJ1-1; 7 bases line up with TRBD1. The V gene's germline CDR1 is MNHNS and CDR2 SASEGT. This CDR3 region has 15 residues. The V and J ends lost 5 bases and 5 bases, in that order; junction bases with no gene match: 11. The CDR3 bases are TGTGCCAGCAGTACCCCTAGGGGGCCAGTTACTGAAGCTTTCTTT. It translates to CASSTPRGPVTEAFF.

This clonotype was detected only a few times. The rearrangement links TRBV28 to TRBJ1-5; 9 bases line up with TRBD1. The CDR3 consists of 16 residues. J lost 1 base, V lost 3 bases, and 4 bases had no gene match. Germline CDR1 reads MDHEN; CDR2 reads SYDVKM. The CDR3 bases are TGTGCCAGCAGTTTCGGGACAGGGTGGAGCAATCAGCCCCAGCATTTT. The encoded protein is CASSFGTGWSNQPQHF.

This clonotype was found many times. This chain uses TRBV7-8 with TRBJ2-1; D unclear. This CDR3 region has 15 residues. From germline, CDR1 is SGHVS and CDR2 FQNEAQ. The V gene lost 2 bases and the J gene lost 6 bases, with 14 bases spanning the gap. CDR3 residues: CASSLLPGSLNEQFF. CDR3 DNA sequence: TGTGCCAGCAGCTTACTACCCGGCTCTCTCAATGAGCAGTTCTTC. Full variable domain (missing parts from reference TRBV7-8 and TRBJ2-1): GAGVSQSPRYKVAKRGQDVALRCDPISGHVSLFWYQQALGQGPEFLTYFQNEAQLDKSGLPSDRFFAERPEGSVSTLKIQRTQQEDSAVYLCASSLLPGSLNEQFFGPGTRLTVL.

This clonotype was observed at least ten times. V gene TRBV12-3 or TRBV12-4 combines with J gene TRBJ1-6, with no clear D. Trimming removed 2 bases from V and 6 bases from J, with 8 bases in between. There are 14 residues in the CDR3. The CDR3 region is CASSLNPSNSPLHF. CDR3 nucleotide sequence: TGTGCCAGCAGTTTAAACCCGAGTAATTCACCCCTCCACTTT.

In this sample, this clonotype turned up many times. The genes are TRBV7-9 and TRBJ1-2; D not certain. The CDR3 extends over 13 amino acids. Germline values: CDR1 SEHNR, CDR2 FQNEAQ (reference sequence). Trimming took 7 bases from V and 6 from J, leaving 15 bases between them. CDR3 residues: CASTTWKGNGYTF. DNA for the CDR3: TGTGCCAGCACTACATGGAAGGGAAATGGCTACACCTTC.

Judged by abundance, this clonotype is medium-sized. The rearrangement uses TRBV10-3 and TRBJ2-7; no definite D call. The V end lost 3 bases, the J end lost 4 bases, and 13 bases lay between the germline ends. CDR1 ENHRY and CDR2 SYGVKD come from the germline V gene. The CDR3 consists of 14 residues. CDR3 DNA: TGTGCCATCAGTGACCTTGTCATACGGTACGAGCAGTACTTC. Protein sequence: CAISDLVIRYEQYF.

V and J are TRBV19 and TRBJ1-2; 7 bases are shared with TRBD1. CDR3 length equals 14 residues. With 3 bases clipped from V and 4 bases from J, the junction kept 5 bases outside the gene matches. Germline-derived CDR1 and CDR2 are LNHDA and SQIVND (reference sequence). The CDR3 sequence is CASSIPGQFYGYTF. The CDR3 region has the DNA TGTGCCAGTAGTATCCCGGGACAGTTCTATGGCTACACCTTC.

The sample holds many counts of this clonotype. The chain links TRBV28 to TRBJ2-7; 9 bases match TRBD2. V shed 2 bases, J shed 4 bases, and the junction held 3 bases outside the gene matches. The germline V gene encodes CDR1 MDHEN and CDR2 SYDVKM. The length of the CDR3 is 14 residues. CDR3 sequence: CASSLAGGPYEQYF. DNA of the CDR3: TGTGCCAGCAGTTTAGCGGGAGGGCCTTACGAGCAGTACTTC.

This clonotype is large. The chain couples TRBV11-1 to TRBJ1-1, with D unresolved. Trimming cost V 1 base and J 0 bases, with 12 bases left between them. The CDR3 has 16 residues. Germline loops: CDR1 SGHAT, CDR2 FQDESV (reference sequence). The CDR3 loop is CASSLVGYSVNTEAFF. In DNA form, the CDR3 reads TGTGCCAGCAGCTTAGTCGGTTACAGTGTGAACACTGAAGCTTTCTTT.